In its sample, the clone carrying this T cell receptor (beta chain) was seen a few times. The V gene's germline CDR1 is SGHVS and CDR2 FQNEAQ. The CDR3 runs 17 residues. Trimming at V came to 1 base and at J to 4 bases, leaving 11 bases not matched to a gene. This entry comes from a study of control samples from healthy donors and cancer patients. Generated by immunoSEQ multiplex PCR, the TCRdb table keeps only in-frame clones and is missing some. The repertoire has roughly 73,000 clones, 80% to 95% of them found once; the top ten carry 5% to 6.5%. Sequencing was carried out using blood. The rearrangement uses TRBV7-8 and TRBJ1-1; TRBD1 agrees at 8 bases. The TCR originated in an older woman in good health. Written as DNA, the CDR3 is TGTGCCAGCAGCTTAGTAGGCAGGGGGCAAGGGGGCACTGAAGCTTTCTTT. Amino acids: CASSLVGRGQGGTEAFF.